This T cell receptor (beta chain) was profiled in a study of T-cell reconstitution after alpha-beta-depleted transplantation in children. General study findings and limits: Reports say that about two months after transplant, the alpha-beta T cells came out of several hundred graft clones that had expanded. Among T cells one year after transplant, newly produced cells accounted for most counts and diversity.

In this sample, this clonotype is medium-sized. The antigen is undetermined. Unique molecular identifiers were incorporated into the prepared TCRbeta library. TCRdb independently ran MiXCR on the PCR reads; one entry per CDR3 protein. The sample consists of roughly 30,000 distinct CDR3 sequences, nearly 6.5% of them appearing once. Per germline, CDR1 WSHSY and CDR2 SAAADI. J was trimmed by 1 base and V by 10 bases; bases with no gene match: 12. The CDR3 runs to 16 residues. This sequence joins TRBV10-2 and TRBJ2-3; 9 bases align to TRBD2. The source of this sequence is a child under two years old who had a stem cell transplant for acute myeloid leukemia, so the T cells may come from the graft donor. Sequenced material: peripheral blood, taken 60 days after TCRalphabeta/CD19-depleted stem cell transplant. CDR3 in amino acids: CATLPTVAGGTDTQYF. The DNA for the CDR3 is TGCGCCACTCTACCGACCGTAGCGGGGGGCACAGATACGCAGTATTTT.